This TCR beta chain was found in a study of blood T cell repertoires in COVID-19. At the level of the study: COVID-19 samples collected from the United States, Italy and Spain covered acute and convalescent phases.

Per the study methods: Nucleated cell counts were estimated from reference gene primer amplification. The protocol was immunoSEQ multiplex PCR, while the TCRdb copy is restricted to in-frame clones and leaves out a portion. That table furnishes V, J and clone size, whereas the DNA furnished D and trimming. This table has 250,000 to 350,000 clones, roughly four fifths appearing once. Sequenced material: peripheral blood. The source is a person aged 65 to 85 with COVID-19, enrolled during active disease.

DNA of the CDR3: TGTGCCAGCAGTGTCTACAGGGGGCTGATCGACTATGGCTACACCTTC. It encodes CASSVYRGLIDYGYTF. The V call is TRBV6-6, the J call TRBJ1-2, with 9 bases fitting TRBD1. Germline V gene sequence: CDR1 MNHNY, CDR2 SVGAGI (reference sequence). The CDR3 is 16 amino acids. V lost 5 bases, J lost 3 bases, and 10 bases stayed unmatched.